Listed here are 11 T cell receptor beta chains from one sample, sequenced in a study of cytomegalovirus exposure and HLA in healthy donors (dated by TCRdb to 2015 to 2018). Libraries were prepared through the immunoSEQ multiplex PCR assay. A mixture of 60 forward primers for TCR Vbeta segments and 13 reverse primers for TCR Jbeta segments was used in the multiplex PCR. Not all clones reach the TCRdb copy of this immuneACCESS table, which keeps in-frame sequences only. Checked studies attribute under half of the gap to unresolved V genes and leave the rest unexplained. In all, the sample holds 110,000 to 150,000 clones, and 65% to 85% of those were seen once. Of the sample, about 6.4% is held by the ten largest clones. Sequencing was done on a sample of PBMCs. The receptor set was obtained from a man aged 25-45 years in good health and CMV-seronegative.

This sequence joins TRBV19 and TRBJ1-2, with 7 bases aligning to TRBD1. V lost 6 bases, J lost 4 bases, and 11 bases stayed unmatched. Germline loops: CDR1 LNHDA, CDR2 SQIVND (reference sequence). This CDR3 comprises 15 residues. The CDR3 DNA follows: TGTGCCAGTAGAGACAGGGAGGATGATGTCTATGGCTACACCTTC. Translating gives CASRDREDDVYGYTF.

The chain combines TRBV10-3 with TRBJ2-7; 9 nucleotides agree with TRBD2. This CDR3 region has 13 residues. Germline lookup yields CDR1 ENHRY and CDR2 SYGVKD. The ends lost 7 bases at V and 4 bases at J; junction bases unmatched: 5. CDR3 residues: CAITSSGEYEQYF. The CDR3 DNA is TGTGCCATCACGTCTAGCGGGGAGTACGAGCAGTACTTC.

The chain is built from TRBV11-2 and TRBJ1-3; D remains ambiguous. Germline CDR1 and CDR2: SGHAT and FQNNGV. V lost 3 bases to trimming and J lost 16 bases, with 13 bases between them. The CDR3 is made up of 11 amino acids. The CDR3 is CASSFGLDLYF. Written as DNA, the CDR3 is TGTGCCAGCAGCTTCGGACTGGACCTGTATTTT.

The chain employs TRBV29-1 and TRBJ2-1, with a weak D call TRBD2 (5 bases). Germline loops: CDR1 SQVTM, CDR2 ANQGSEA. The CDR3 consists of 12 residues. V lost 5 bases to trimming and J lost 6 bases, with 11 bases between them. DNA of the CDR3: TGCAGCGTTACCGGCGGACTCAATGAGCAGTTCTTC. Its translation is CSVTGGLNEQFF.

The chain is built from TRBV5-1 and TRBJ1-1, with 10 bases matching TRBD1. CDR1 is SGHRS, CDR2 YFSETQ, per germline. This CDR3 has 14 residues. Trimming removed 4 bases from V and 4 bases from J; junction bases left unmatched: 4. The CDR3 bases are TGCGCCAGCAGCCCGACAGGGGGCTTCACTGAAGCTTTCTTT. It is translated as CASSPTGGFTEAFF. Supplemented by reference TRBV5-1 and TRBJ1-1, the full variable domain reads KAGVTQTPRYLIKTRGQQVTLSCSPISGHRSVSWYQQTPGQGLQFLFEYFSETQRNKGNFPGRFSGRQFSNSRSEMNVSTLELGDSALYLCASSPTGGFTEAFFGQGTRLTVV.

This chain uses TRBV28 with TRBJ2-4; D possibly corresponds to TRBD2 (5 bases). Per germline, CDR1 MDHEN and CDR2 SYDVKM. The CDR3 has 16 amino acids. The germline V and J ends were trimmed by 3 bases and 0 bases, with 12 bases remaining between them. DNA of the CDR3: TGTGCCAGCAGTTTTGTTGGCCGGGAAGCCAAAAACATTCAGTACTTC. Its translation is CASSFVGREAKNIQYF.

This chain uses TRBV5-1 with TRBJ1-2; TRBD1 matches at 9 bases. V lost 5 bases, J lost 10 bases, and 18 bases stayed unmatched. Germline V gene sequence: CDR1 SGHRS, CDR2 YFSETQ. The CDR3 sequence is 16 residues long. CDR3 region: CASSSTTGGYTSDYTF. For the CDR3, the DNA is TGCGCCAGCAGTTCGACGACAGGGGGATACACTAGTGACTACACCTTC. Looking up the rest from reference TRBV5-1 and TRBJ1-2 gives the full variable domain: KAGVTQTPRYLIKTRGQQVTLSCSPISGHRSVSWYQQTPGQGLQFLFEYFSETQRNKGNFPGRFSGRQFSNSRSEMNVSTLELGDSALYLCASSSTTGGYTSDYTFGSGTRLTVV.

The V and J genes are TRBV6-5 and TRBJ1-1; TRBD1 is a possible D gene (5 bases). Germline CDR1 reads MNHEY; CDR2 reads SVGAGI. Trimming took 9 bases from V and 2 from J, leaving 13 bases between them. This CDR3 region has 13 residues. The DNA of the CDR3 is TGTGCCAGTGGAAGACAGCTAAACACTGAAGCTTTCTTT. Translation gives CASGRQLNTEAFF.

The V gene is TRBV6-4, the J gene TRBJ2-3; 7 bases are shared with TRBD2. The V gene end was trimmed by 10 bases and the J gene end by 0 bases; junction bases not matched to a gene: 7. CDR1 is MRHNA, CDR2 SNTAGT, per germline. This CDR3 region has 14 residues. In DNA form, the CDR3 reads TGTGCCACCAAAGCGGGGATTAGCACAGATACGCAGTATTTT. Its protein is CATKAGISTDTQYF.

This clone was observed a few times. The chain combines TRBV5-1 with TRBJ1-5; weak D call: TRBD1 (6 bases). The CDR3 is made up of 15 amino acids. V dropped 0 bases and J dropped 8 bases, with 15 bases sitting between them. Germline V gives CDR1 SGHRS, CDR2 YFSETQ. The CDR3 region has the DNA TGCGCCAGCAGCTTGGCCGACAGGATTAGGGAGCCCCAGCATTTT. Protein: CASSLADRIREPQHF. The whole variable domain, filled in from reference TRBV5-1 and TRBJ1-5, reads KAGVTQTPRYLIKTRGQQVTLSCSPISGHRSVSWYQQTPGQGLQFLFEYFSETQRNKGNFPGRFSGRQFSNSRSEMNVSTLELGDSALYLCASSLADRIREPQHFGDGTRLSIL.

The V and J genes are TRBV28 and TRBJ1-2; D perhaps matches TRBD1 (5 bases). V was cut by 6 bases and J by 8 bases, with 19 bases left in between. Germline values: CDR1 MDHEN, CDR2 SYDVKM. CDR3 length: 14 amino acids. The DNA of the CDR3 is TGTGCCAGCAGAGGGTGGGGGGGGATCGAGGGCTACACCTTC. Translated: CASRGWGGIEGYTF.